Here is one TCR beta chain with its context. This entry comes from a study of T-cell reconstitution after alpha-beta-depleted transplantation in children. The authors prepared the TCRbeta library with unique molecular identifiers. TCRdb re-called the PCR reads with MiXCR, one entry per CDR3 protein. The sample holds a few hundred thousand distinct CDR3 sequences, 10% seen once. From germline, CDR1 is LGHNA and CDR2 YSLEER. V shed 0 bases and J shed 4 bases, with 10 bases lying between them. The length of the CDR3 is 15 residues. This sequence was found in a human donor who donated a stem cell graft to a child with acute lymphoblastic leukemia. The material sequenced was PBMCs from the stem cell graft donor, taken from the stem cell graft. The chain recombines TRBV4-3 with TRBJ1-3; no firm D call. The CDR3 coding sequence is TGCGCCAGCAGCCAAGATTCGGGTTCCGGAAACACCATATATTTT. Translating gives CASSQDSGSGNTIYF.